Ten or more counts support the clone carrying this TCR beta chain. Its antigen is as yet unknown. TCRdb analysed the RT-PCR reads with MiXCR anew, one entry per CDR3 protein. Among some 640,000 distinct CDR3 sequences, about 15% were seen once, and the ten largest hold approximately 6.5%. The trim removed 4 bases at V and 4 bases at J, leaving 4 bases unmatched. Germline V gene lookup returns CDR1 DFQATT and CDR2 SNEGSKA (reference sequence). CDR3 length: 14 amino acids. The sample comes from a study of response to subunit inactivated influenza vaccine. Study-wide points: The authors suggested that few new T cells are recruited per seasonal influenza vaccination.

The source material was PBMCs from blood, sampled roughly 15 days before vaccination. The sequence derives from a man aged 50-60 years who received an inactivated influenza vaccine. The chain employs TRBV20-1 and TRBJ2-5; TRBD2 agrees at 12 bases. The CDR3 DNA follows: TGCAGTGCTACTAGCGGGGGGGCAGGAGAGACCCAGTACTTC. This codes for CSATSGGAGETQYF.